This TCR beta chain appears in the sequencing data of a study of shared clonotypes between healthy human individuals. Turning to the study itself: Per donor, three plates held CD4 naive cells, three held CD4 memory, two held CD8 naive and one held CD8 memory.

For this clone: The antigen is unknown. Other DNA variants within this sample encode the same CDR3.

TCRdb's table, derived via immunoSEQ multiplex PCR, lists solely in-frame clones and lacks some. The sample holds about 680,000 clones; around 90% are singletons and the top ten take 24%. Naive CD8 cells lacked CD45RO and underwent positive selection for CCR7, leaving out terminally differentiated effector memory CD45RA+ cells. V lost 1 base to trimming and J lost 3 bases, with 4 bases between them. CDR1 is SGHVS, CDR2 FQNEAQ, per germline. The CDR3 covers 12 residues. Overall study results and limits: The study found lower generation probabilities in non-shared clonotypes than in those shared by all four donors.

The sequenced material came from naive CD8+ T cells sorted from blood. The V call is TRBV7-8, the J call TRBJ2-7; D not certain. The clonotype originates from a young man in good health. The CDR3 reads CASSLVRYEQYF. In DNA form, the CDR3 reads TGTGCCAGCAGCTTAGTTCGCTACGAGCAGTACTTC.